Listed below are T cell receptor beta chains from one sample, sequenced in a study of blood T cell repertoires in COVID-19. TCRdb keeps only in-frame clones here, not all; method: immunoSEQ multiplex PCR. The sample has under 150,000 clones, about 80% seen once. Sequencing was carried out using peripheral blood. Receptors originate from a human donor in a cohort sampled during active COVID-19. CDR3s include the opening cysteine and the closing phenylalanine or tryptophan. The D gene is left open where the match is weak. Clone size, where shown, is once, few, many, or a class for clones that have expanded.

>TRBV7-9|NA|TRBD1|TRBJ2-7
TGTGCCAGCAGCTTAGCGGACAGGGAATACGAGCAGTACTTC
CASSLADREYEQYF
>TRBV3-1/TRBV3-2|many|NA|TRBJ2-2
TGTGCCAGCAGCCAAGCAGTGAGGAGGACCGGGGAGCTGTTTTTT
CASSQAVRRTGELFF
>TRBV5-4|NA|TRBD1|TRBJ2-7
TGTGCCAGCAGCTCGGCAGGGGGCGTTCATCTTTTGAACGAGCAGTACTTC
CASSSAGGVHLLNEQYF
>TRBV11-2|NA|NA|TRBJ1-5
TGTGCCAGCAGCTTAGATCGGACAGCTAATCAGCCCCAGCATTTT
CASSLDRTANQPQHF
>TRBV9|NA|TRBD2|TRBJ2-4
TGTGCCAGCAGCGTAGGAAGTAGCGGGGGGGCCGTAGCCAAAAACATTCAGTACTTC
CASSVGSSGGAVAKNIQYF
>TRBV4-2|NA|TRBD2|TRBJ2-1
TGTGCCAGCAGCCAAGTGGCACTAGCGAGCTCCTACAATGAGCAGTTCTTC
CASSQVALASSYNEQFF
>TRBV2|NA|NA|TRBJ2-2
TGTGCCAGCTTGAGGGGGACGAACACCGGGGAGCTGTTTTTT
CASLRGTNTGELFF
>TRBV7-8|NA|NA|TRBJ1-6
TGTGCCAGCAGCTCCTTACAGGGCGGTTCACCCCTCCACTTT
CASSSLQGGSPLHF
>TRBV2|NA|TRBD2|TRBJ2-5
TGTGCCAGCAGTGTACTAGCGGGGGTTGGGGAGACCCAGTACTTC
CASSVLAGVGETQYF
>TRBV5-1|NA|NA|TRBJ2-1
TGCGCCAGCAGCCCCTTTGGCAGGGCGAATGAGCAGTTCTTC
CASSPFGRANEQFF
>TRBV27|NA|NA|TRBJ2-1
TGTGCCAGCAGACTTGGGGTCGCCTTGCAGGGTGAGCAGTTCTTC
CASRLGVALQGEQFF
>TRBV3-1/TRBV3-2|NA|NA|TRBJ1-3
TGTGCCAGCAGTCCCGACGGACATGGAAACACCATATATTTT
CASSPDGHGNTIYF
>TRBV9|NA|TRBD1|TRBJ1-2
TGTGCCAGCAGCCCCAGACCGGGACAGGCGGGCGGCTACACCTTC
CASSPRPGQAGGYTF
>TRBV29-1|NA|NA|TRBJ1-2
TGCAGCGTTAAGCCCGCGGGGTCCTATGGCTACACCTTC
CSVKPAGSYGYTF
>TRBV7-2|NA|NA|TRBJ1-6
TGTGCCAGCAGCTTAGCCTATTCACCCCTCCACTTT
CASSLAYSPLHF
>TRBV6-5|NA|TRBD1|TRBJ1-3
TGTGCCAGCCGCCCGAATGACAGGGACAGAAACACCATATATTTT
CASRPNDRDRNTIYF
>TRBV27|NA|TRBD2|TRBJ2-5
TGTGCCAGCAGCATTAGCGGGCCTCAAGAGACCCAGTACTTC
CASSISGPQETQYF
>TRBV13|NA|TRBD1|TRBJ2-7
TGTGCCAGCAGCTCCCCGGACAGGAGCTACGAGCAGTACTTC
CASSSPDRSYEQYF
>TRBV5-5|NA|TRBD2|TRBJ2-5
TGTGCCAGCAGGGTGGGACTAGCGGGGGCCGAGACCCAGTACTTC
CASRVGLAGAETQYF
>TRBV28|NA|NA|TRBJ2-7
TGTGCCAGCAGTACCCGACGGAGCTCCTACGAGCAGTACTTC
CASSTRRSSYEQYF
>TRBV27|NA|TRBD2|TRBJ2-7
TGTGCCAGCAGTTCCCGGACAGGAGGGACTAGCGGCGCGACCTACGAGCAGTACTTC
CASSSRTGGTSGATYEQYF
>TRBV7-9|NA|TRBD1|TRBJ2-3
TGTGCCAGCAGCCTTCTAGGGACAGAGCAGTATTTT
CASSLLGTEQYF
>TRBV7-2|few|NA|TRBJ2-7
TGTGCCAGCAGCTTACACGGAGCCTACGAGCAGTACTTC
CASSLHGAYEQYF
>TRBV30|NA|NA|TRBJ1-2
TGTGCCTTGACAGAGACCAACTATGGCTACACCTTC
CALTETNYGYTF
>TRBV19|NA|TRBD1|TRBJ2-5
TGTGCCAGTAGTATAGTATGGGACAGGATTCCCCAAGAGACCCAGTACTTC
CASSIVWDRIPQETQYF
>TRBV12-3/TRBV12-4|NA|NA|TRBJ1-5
TGTGCCAGCAGACCAGGGAGCAATCAGCCCCAGCATTTT
CASRPGSNQPQHF
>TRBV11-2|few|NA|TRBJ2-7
TGTGCCAGCAGCTCCCCCCGGGAAGGCGAGCAGTACTTC
CASSSPREGEQYF
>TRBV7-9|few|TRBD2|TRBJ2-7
TGTGCCAGCAGCTTAGTAGGGTCTAGCGGGGCCTGCTTC
CASSLVGSSGACF
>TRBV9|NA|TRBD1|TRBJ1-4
TGTGCCAGCAGCAGGACAGGGCGTAATGAAAAACTGTTTTTT
CASSRTGRNEKLFF
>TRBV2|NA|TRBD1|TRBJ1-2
TGTGCCAGCATTCTCGACAGGGGGGATTTTCGCTATGGCTACACCTTC
CASILDRGDFRYGYTF
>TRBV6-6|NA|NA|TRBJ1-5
TGTGCCAGCAGTTCCGCTGGAGGTCAGCCCCAGCATTTT
CASSSAGGQPQHF
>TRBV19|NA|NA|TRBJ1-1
TGTGCCAGTAGCCCCACGAGGAGGGGGAACACTGAAGCTTTCTTT
CASSPTRRGNTEAFF
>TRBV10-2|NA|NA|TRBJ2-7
TGCGCCAGCAGGAACCCGACAAGCTCCTACGAGCAGTACTTC
CASRNPTSSYEQYF
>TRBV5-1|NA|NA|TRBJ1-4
TGCGCCAGCAGCCTGGGGGGAGATAATGAAAAACTGTTTTTT
CASSLGGDNEKLFF
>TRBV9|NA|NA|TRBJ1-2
TGTGCCAGCAGCGTAGCAAGTAGTGGCTACACCTTC
CASSVASSGYTF
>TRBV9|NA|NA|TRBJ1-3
TGTGCCAGCAGCGTGTCAGGGGCAGGGGATGGAGCCGGAAACACCATATATTTT
CASSVSGAGDGAGNTIYF
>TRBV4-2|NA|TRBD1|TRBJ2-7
TGTGCCAGCAGCCAAGATCGATCGGGGCAGGGGGCCGTCTACGAGCAGTACTTC
CASSQDRSGQGAVYEQYF
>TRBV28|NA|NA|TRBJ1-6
TGTGCCAGCAGCACGGCTGGGCCCCTAAATTCACCCCTCCACTTT
CASSTAGPLNSPLHF
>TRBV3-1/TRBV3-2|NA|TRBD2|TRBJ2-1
TGTGCCAGCAGCCCCGACCTAGCGGGGGGCCTCTACAATGAGCAGTTCTTC
CASSPDLAGGLYNEQFF
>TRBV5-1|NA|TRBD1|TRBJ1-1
TGCGCCAGCAGCCCTGACGGGACAGGGGACACTGAAGCTTTCTTT
CASSPDGTGDTEAFF
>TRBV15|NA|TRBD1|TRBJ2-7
TGTGCCACCAGCGACAGGGGGCTATCCTACGAGCAGTACTTC
CATSDRGLSYEQYF
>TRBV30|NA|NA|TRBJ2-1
TGTGCCTGGAAGGGGTCCGGCGATGAGCAGTTCTTC
CAWKGSGDEQFF
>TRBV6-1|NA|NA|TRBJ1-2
TGTGCCAGCAGTGAAGATAGGCAGGGTAGTGGCTACACCTTC
CASSEDRQGSGYTF
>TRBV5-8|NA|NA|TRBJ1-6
TGTGCCAGCAGCTTGGCGGCGGCCCTCCACTTT
CASSLAAALHF
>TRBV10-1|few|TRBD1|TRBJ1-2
TGCGCCAGCCATCGACGTGCGACAGGGGTATCCTATGGCTACACCTTC
CASHRRATGVSYGYTF
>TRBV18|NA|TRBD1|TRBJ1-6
TGTGCCAGCTCACCAGAGGGGGCAACATCCTATAATTCACCCCTCCACTTT
CASSPEGATSYNSPLHF
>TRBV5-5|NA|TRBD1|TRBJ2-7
TGTGCCAGCAGCTTGGTTCCGACAGGGGGCGACGAGCAGTACTTC
CASSLVPTGGDEQYF